The clone carrying this T cell receptor beta chain was seen ten or more times. Its specificity is not known. This record belongs to a study of response to subunit inactivated influenza vaccine. V was cut by 6 bases and J by 10 bases, with 16 bases left in between. This CDR3 comprises 13 residues. Study observations and caveats: The authors put forward the suggestion that each seasonal influenza vaccination may bring in only a limited number of new T cells.

In TCRdb, the RT-PCR reads were re-called with MiXCR into one record per CDR3 protein. The sample has about 170,000 distinct CDR3 sequences; around 12% are singletons. This same sample was also taken into another study, of T cells expressing NK-cell markers. Per that paper: A 5'RACE template switching approach incorporating UMIs was used to make TCR beta cDNA. Sorted T-cell subsets CD3+CD56+NKG2C+, CD3+CD56+NKG2C- and CD3+CD56-NKG2C+ were TCR beta-sequenced. The authors sequenced eight donors, of whom seven were HCMV-seropositive and one was seronegative. In about 6 donors, dominant CD3+CD56+NKG2C+ clones formed roughly 1.0-7.5% of CD8+ cells.

The V call is TRBV12-3 or TRBV12-4, the J call TRBJ2-1, with a tentative D call TRBD1 (6 bases). Source: CD8+ T cells sorted from PBMCs, taken roughly 13 days after vaccination. This TCR derives from a man aged 50 or older who received an inactivated influenza vaccine. The CDR3 region has the DNA TGTGCCAGCAGCCGCGGACAGTATAAAGAGCAGTTCTTC. It encodes CASSRGQYKEQFF.